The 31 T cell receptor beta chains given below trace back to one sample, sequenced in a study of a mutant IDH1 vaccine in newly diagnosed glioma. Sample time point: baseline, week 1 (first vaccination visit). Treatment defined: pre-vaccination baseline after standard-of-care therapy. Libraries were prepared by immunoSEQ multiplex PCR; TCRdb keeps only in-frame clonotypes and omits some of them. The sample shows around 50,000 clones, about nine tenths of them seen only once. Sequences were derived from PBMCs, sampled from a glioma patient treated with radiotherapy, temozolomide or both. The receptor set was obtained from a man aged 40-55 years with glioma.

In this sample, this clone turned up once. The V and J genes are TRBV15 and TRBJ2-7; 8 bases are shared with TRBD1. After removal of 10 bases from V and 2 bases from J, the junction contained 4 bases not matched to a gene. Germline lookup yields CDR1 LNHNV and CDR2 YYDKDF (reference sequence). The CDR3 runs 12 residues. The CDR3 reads CARTGWAYEQYF. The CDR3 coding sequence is TGTGCCAGGACAGGGTGGGCCTACGAGCAGTACTTC. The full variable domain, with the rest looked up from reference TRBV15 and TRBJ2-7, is DAMVIQNPRYQVTQFGKPVTLSCSQTLNHNVMYWYQQKSSQAPKLLFHYYDKDFNNEADTPDNFQSRRPNTSFCFLDIRSPGLGDTAMYLCARTGWAYEQYFGPGTRLTVT.

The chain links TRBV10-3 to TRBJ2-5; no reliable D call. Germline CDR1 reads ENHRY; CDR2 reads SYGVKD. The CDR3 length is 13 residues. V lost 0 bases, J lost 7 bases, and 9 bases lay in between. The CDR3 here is CAISESSSVTQYF. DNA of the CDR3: TGTGCCATCAGTGAGTCGTCAAGCGTGACCCAGTACTTC.

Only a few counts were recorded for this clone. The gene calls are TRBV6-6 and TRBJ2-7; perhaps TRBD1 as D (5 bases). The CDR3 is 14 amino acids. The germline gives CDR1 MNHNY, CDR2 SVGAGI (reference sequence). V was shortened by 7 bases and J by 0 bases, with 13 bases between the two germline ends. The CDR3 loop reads CASTRQRDSYEQYF. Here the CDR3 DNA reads TGTGCCAGCACAAGACAGAGAGACTCCTACGAGCAGTACTTC.

Here the CDR3 reads CASSHSGEAFF. Here the CDR3 DNA reads TGCGCCAGCAGCCACTCGGGGGAAGCTTTCTTT. The rearrangement joins TRBV4-1 to TRBJ1-1; D is unclear. V shed 3 bases and J shed 8 bases, with 7 bases lying between them. CDR1 and CDR2 (germline): MGHRA, YSYEKL. This CDR3 has 11 amino acids.

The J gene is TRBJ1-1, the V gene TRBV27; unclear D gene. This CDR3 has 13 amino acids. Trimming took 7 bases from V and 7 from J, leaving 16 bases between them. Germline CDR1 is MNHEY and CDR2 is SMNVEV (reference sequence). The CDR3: CASKVGGTSEAFF. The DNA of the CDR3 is TGTGCCAGCAAGGTCGGTGGAACGAGTGAAGCTTTCTTT.

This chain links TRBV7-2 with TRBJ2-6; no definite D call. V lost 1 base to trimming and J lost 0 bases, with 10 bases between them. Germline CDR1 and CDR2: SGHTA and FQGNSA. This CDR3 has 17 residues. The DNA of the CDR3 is TGTGCCAGCAGCTTAGACGTACTAAGCTCTGGGGCCAACGTCCTGACTTTC. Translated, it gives CASSLDVLSSGANVLTF.

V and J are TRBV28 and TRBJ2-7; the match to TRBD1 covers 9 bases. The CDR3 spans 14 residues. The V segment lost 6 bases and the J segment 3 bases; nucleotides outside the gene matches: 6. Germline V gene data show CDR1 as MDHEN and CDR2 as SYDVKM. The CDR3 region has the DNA TGTGCCAGCAGGACTGGACAGGGGAACTACGAGCAGTACTTC. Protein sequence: CASRTGQGNYEQYF.

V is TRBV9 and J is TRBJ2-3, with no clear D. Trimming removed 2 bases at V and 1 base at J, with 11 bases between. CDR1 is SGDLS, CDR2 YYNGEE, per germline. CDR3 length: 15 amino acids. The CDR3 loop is CASSVNLARTDTQYF. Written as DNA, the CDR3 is TGTGCCAGCAGCGTTAATTTAGCCCGCACAGATACGCAGTATTTT.

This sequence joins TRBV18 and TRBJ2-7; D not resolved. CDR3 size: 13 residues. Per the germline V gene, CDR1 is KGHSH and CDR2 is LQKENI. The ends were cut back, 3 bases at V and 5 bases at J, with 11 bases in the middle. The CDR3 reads CASSPTDGNEQYF. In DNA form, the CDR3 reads TGTGCCAGCTCACCCACCGATGGGAACGAGCAGTACTTC.

The CDR3 DNA reads as TGTGCCAGCAGCTTAGTTGTCGGGAGTATTGGGGAGCTGTTTTTT. Translated: CASSLVVGSIGELFF. The chain links TRBV7-2 to TRBJ2-2, with D possibly being TRBD2 (6 bases). V lost 1 base and J 8 bases, leaving 14 bases between the germline ends. The germline V gene encodes CDR1 SGHTA and CDR2 FQGNSA. The CDR3 is made up of 15 amino acids.

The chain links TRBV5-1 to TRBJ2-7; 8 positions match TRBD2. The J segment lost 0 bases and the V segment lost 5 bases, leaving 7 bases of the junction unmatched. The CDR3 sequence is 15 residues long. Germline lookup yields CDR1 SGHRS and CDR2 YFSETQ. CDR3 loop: CASRGSGTSSYEQYF. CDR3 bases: TGCGCCAGCAGAGGTTCCGGGACTAGCTCCTACGAGCAGTACTTC. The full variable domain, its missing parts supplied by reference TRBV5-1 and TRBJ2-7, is KAGVTQTPRYLIKTRGQQVTLSCSPISGHRSVSWYQQTPGQGLQFLFEYFSETQRNKGNFPGRFSGRQFSNSRSEMNVSTLELGDSALYLCASRGSGTSSYEQYFGPGTRLTVT.

CDR3 residues: CASSQAGTGNTIYF. The CDR3 DNA reads as TGCGCCAGCAGCCAAGCGGGGACTGGAAACACCATATATTTT. This chain uses TRBV4-1 with TRBJ1-3, with no clear D. This CDR3 comprises 14 residues. CDR1 and CDR2 from the germline V gene are MGHRA and YSYEKL. V was shortened by 1 base and J by 2 bases, with 6 bases between the two germline ends.

CDR3 coding DNA: TGTGCCAGCAGCCCCGACAGGGGGCTTGGGACCGGGGAGCTGTTTTTT. This sequence encodes CASSPDRGLGTGELFF. The chain has TRBV7-7 and TRBJ2-2, with 10 positions matching TRBD1. V was clipped by 5 bases and J by 5 bases; unmatched bases: 8. Germline V lookup: CDR1 SSHAT, CDR2 FNYEAQ (reference sequence). The CDR3 contains 16 residues. Full variable domain (rest looked up from reference TRBV7-7 and TRBJ2-2): GAGVSQSPRYKVTKRGQDVTLRCDPISSHATLYWYQQALGQGPEFLTYFNYEAQPDKSGLPSDRFSAERPEGSISTLTIQRTEQRDSAMYRCASSPDRGLGTGELFFGEGSRLTVL.

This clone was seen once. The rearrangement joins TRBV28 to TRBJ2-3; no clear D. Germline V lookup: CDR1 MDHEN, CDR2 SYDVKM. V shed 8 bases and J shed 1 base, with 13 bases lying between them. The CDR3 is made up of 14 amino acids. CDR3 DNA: TGTGCCAGCCGGCCAAACTTAGGCACAGATACGCAGTATTTT. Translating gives CASRPNLGTDTQYF.

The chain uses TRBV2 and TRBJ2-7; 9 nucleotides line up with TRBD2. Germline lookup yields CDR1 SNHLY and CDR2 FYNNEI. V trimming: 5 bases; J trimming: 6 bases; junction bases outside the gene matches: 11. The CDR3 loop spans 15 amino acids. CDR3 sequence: CASSWGAGGLGEQYF. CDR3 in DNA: TGTGCCAGCAGTTGGGGTGCGGGAGGGCTGGGCGAGCAGTACTTC.

CDR3 region: CASRAELAGGNEQFF. The CDR3 coding sequence is TGTGCCAGCAGAGCAGAACTAGCGGGGGGGAATGAGCAGTTCTTC. The chain combines TRBV2 with TRBJ2-1; 13 bases map to TRBD2. The J segment lost 7 bases and the V segment lost 6 bases, leaving 6 bases of the junction unmatched. Germline V CDR1 and CDR2: SNHLY, FYNNEI. The CDR3 is 15 amino acids.

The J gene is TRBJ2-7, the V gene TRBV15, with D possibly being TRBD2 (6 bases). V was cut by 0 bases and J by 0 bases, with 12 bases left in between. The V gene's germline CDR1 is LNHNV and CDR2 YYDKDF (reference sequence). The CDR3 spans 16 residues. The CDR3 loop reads CATSREGLASSYEQYF. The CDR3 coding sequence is TGTGCCACCAGCAGAGAAGGTCTAGCGAGCTCCTACGAGCAGTACTTC.

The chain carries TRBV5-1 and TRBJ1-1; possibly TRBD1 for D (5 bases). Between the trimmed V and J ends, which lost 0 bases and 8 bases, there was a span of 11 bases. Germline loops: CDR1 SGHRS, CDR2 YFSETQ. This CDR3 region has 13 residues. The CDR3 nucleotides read TGCGCCAGCAGCTTGGCCGTCCGGACAGAAGCTTTCTTT. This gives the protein CASSLAVRTEAFF. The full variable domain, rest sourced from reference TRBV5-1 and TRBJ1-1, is KAGVTQTPRYLIKTRGQQVTLSCSPISGHRSVSWYQQTPGQGLQFLFEYFSETQRNKGNFPGRFSGRQFSNSRSEMNVSTLELGDSALYLCASSLAVRTEAFFGQGTRLTVV.

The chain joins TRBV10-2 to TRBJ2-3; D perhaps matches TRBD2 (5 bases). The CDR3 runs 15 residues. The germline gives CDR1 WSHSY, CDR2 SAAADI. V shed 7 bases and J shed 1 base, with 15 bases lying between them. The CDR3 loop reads CASTTGNSGTDTQYF. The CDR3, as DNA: TGCGCCAGCACTACGGGTAATAGCGGCACAGATACGCAGTATTTT.

The CDR3 reads CASRRGEAQFF. In DNA, the CDR3 is TGTGCCAGCAGACGAGGGGAAGCCCAGTTCTTC. The V and J genes are TRBV4-2 and TRBJ2-1; D assignment may be TRBD1 or TRBD2 (5 bases each). This CDR3 spans 11 amino acids. Trimming took off 6 bases at V and 13 bases at J, with 13 bases between the two ends. CDR1 is LGHNA and CDR2 is YNFKEQ in the germline V gene.

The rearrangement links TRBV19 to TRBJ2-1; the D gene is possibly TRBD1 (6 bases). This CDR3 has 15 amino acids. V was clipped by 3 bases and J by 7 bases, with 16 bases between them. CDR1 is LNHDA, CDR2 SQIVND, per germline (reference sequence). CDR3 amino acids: CASSISRQVMNEQFF. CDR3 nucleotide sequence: TGTGCCAGTAGTATTTCGAGACAGGTGATGAATGAGCAGTTCTTC.

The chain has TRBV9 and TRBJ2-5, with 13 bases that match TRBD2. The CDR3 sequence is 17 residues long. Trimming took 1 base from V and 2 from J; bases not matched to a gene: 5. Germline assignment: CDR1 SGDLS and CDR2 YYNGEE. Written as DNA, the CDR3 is TGTGCCAGCAGCGTAAATATGGGACTAGCGGGACAAGAGACCCAGTACTTC. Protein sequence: CASSVNMGLAGQETQYF. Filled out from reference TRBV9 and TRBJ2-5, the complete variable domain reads DSGVTQTPKHLITATGQRVTLRCSPRSGDLSVYWYQQSLDQGLQFLIQYYNGEERAKGNILERFSAQQFPDLHSELNLSSLELGDSALYFCASSVNMGLAGQETQYFGPGTRLLVL.

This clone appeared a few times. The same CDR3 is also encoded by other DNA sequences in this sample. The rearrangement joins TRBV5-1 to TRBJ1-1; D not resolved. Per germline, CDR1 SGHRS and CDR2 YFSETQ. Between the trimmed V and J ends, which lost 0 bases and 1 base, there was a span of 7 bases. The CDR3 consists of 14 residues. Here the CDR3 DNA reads TGCGCCAGCAGCTTGGGGACGGCGAACACTGAAGCTTTCTTT. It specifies CASSLGTANTEAFF.

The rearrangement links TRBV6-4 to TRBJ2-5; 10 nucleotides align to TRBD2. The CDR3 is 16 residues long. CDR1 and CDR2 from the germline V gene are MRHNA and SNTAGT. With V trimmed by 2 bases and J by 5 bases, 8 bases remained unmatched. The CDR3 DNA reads TGTGCCAGCAGTGACAAACCAGCGGGAGGGGGGGAGACCCAGTACTTC. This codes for CASSDKPAGGGETQYF.

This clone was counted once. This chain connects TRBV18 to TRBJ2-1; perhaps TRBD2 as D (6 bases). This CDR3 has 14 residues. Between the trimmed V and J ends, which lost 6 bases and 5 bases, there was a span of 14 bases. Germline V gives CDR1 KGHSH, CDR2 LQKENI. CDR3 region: CASSSLWGDNEQFF. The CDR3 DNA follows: TGTGCCAGCTCCTCCCTGTGGGGGGACAATGAGCAGTTCTTC.

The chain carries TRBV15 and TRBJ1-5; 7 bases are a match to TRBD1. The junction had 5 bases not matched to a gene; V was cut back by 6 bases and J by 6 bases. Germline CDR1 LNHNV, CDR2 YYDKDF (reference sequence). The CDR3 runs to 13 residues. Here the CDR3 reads CATRYRGSQPQHF. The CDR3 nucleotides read TGTGCCACCAGGTACAGGGGATCTCAGCCCCAGCATTTT. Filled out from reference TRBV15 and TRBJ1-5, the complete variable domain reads DAMVIQNPRYQVTQFGKPVTLSCSQTLNHNVMYWYQQKSSQAPKLLFHYYDKDFNNEADTPDNFQSRRPNTSFCFLDIRSPGLGDTAMYLCATRYRGSQPQHFGDGTRLSIL.

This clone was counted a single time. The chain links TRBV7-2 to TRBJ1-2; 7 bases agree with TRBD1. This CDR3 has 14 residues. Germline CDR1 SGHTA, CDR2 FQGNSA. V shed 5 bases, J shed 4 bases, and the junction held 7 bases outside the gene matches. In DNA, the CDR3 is TGTGCCAGCAGCCCAAGACAGGGATTCTATGGCTACACCTTC. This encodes CASSPRQGFYGYTF.

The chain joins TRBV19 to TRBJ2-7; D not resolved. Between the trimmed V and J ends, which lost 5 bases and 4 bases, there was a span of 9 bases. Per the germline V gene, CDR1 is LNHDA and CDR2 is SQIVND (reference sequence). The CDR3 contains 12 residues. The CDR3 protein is CASSSYTYEQYF. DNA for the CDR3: TGTGCCAGTAGTTCCTACACGTACGAGCAGTACTTC.

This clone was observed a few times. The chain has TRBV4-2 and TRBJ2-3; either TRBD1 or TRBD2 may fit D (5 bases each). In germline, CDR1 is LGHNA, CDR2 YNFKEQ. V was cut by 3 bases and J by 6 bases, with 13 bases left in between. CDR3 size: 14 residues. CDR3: CASSQPLGDDTQYF. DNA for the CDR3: TGTGCCAGCAGCCAGCCTCTCGGGGACGATACGCAGTATTTT.

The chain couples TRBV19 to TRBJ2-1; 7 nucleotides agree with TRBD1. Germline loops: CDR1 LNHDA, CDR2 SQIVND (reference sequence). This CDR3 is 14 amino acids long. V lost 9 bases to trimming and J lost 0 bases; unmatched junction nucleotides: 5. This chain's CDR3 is CARPQGSSYNEQFF. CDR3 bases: TGTGCCAGGCCACAGGGGAGCTCCTACAATGAGCAGTTCTTC.

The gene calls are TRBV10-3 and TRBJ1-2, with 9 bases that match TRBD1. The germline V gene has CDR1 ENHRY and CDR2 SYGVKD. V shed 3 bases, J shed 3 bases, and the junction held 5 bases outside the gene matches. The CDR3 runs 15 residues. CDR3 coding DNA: TGTGCCATCAGTGATAGGACAGGGGCTGACTATGGCTACACCTTC. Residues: CAISDRTGADYGYTF.